Below, 17 T cell receptor beta chains from the same sample are listed, as sequenced in a study of blood T cell repertoires in COVID-19. The repertoire was sequenced with immunoSEQ multiplex PCR; TCRdb's copy has only in-frame clones and lacks some. The sample includes approximately 130,000 clones, 86% of them seen just once. The sequencing input was peripheral blood. These receptors came from a woman between 45 and 65 years old who had recovered from COVID-19.

The rearrangement uses TRBV5-1 and TRBJ1-4; the match to TRBD1 covers 7 bases. Germline V lookup: CDR1 SGHRS, CDR2 YFSETQ. The CDR3 is made up of 15 amino acids. The V segment lost 8 bases and the J segment 10 bases; nucleotides outside the gene matches: 17. This chain's CDR3 is CASQTGTALRGKLFF. In nucleotides, the CDR3 is TGCGCCAGTCAGACCGGGACAGCTTTAAGGGGAAAACTGTTTTTT.

This sequence joins TRBV27 and TRBJ1-3; D is unresolved. Germline values: CDR1 MNHEY, CDR2 SMNVEV (reference sequence). Trimming cost V 6 bases and J 9 bases, with 15 bases left between them. This CDR3 spans 13 amino acids. CDR3: CASRGYSDVTIYF. The CDR3 DNA sequence: TGTGCCAGCAGGGGCTATTCCGACGTCACCATATATTTT.

The chain couples TRBV5-5 to TRBJ2-5, with TRBD2 as a possible D gene (6 bases). The CDR3 is 13 residues long. The ends were cut back, 7 bases at V and 3 bases at J, with 13 bases in the middle. The germline V gene encodes CDR1 SGHKS and CDR2 YYEKEE (reference sequence). CDR3 sequence (DNA): TGTGCCAGCCATCGGGGGTTAGAAGAGACCCAGTACTTC. Translation: CASHRGLEETQYF.

The J gene is TRBJ1-1, the V gene TRBV6-6; tentatively, D is TRBD1 (6 bases). The V gene lost 5 bases and the J gene lost 1 base, with 11 bases spanning the gap. Germline V gene sequence: CDR1 MNHNY, CDR2 SVGAGI (reference sequence). CDR3 length: 14 residues. As DNA, the CDR3 is TGTGCCAGCAGTAACCTGGACAGGAACACTGAAGCTTTCTTT. It is translated as CASSNLDRNTEAFF.

The table lists this clone with a count of one. The chain couples TRBV18 to TRBJ1-2; D is perhaps TRBD1 (6 bases). From germline, CDR1 is KGHSH and CDR2 LQKENI. There are 13 residues in the CDR3. V lost 1 base to trimming and J lost 5 bases, with 8 bases between them. The DNA for the CDR3 is TGTGCCAGCTCACCACAAGGGGGTTATGGCTACACCTTC. As protein: CASSPQGGYGYTF.

The chain couples TRBV27 to TRBJ2-7; TRBD2 is a possible D gene (6 bases). Per germline, CDR1 MNHEY and CDR2 SMNVEV (reference sequence). The CDR3 runs 14 residues. V shed 1 base and J shed 3 bases, with 10 bases lying between them. CDR3 sequence: CASSLFLGSYEQYF. The CDR3 DNA sequence: TGTGCCAGCAGTTTATTTCTCGGGAGCTACGAGCAGTACTTC.

As for this clone: Other DNA sequences in the sample encode the same CDR3. The chain couples TRBV11-3 to TRBJ2-2; 11 positions agree with TRBD2. Germline-derived CDR1 and CDR2 are SGHNT and YENEEA. Germline trimming cut 6 bases from V and 0 bases from J; bases unmatched to any gene: 15. CDR3 length: 20 residues. In nucleotides, the CDR3 is TGTGCCAGCAGGGACCGGGGATTAGCGGGAGGGATGGCGAACACCGGGGAGCTGTTTTTT. Its protein product is CASRDRGLAGGMANTGELFF.

The chain carries TRBV19 and TRBJ1-5, with D possibly matching TRBD1 (5 bases). Germline CDR1 reads LNHDA; CDR2 reads SQIVND (reference sequence). V gave up 0 bases and J gave up 0 bases, with 12 bases separating them. This CDR3 region has 17 residues. The chain's CDR3 is CASSIDPAGPSNQPQHF. The DNA of the CDR3 is TGTGCCAGTAGTATAGATCCGGCGGGGCCTAGCAATCAGCCCCAGCATTTT.

Comments on this clone: The junction does not match germline at one end; this may be a read error. CDR3 sequence reads: CASSPSRGWNAEAFF. The CDR3 DNA reads TGTGCCAGCTCACCATCCAGGGGATGGAACGCTGAAGCTTTCTTT. The V gene is TRBV18, the J gene TRBJ1-1, with D possibly TRBD1 on 6 matching bases. The length of the CDR3 is 15 residues. Looked up from germline, CDR1 is KGHSH and CDR2 is LQKENI.

This sequence joins TRBV5-1 and TRBJ2-2; D ambiguous. V was pared by 0 bases and J by 3 bases, with 12 bases between. CDR1 is SGHRS, CDR2 YFSETQ, per germline. The CDR3 extends over 16 amino acids. CDR3 sequence: CASSLVGNEDTGELFF. The CDR3 coding sequence is TGCGCCAGCAGCTTGGTAGGCAACGAGGACACCGGGGAGCTGTTTTTT.

This clone was seen just once. This sequence joins TRBV5-1 and TRBJ2-1; 9 positions match TRBD2. The germline CDR1 and CDR2 sequences are SGHRS and YFSETQ. The CDR3 spans 18 residues. V shed 0 bases and J 5 bases; nucleotides not matched to a gene: 12. The CDR3 loop reads CASSLVVRGGRVHNEQFF. For the CDR3, the DNA is TGCGCCAGCAGCTTGGTAGTAAGGGGCGGGAGGGTCCACAATGAGCAGTTCTTC.

The genes are TRBV30 and TRBJ2-1; the D gene is possibly TRBD2 (6 bases). Trimming took off 4 bases at V and 0 bases at J, with 10 bases between the two ends. The CDR3 spans 14 residues. The V gene's germline CDR1 is GTSNPN and CDR2 SVGIG (reference sequence). The CDR3 DNA is TGTGCCTGGACCCGGGGGATCTCCTACAATGAGCAGTTCTTC. It yields the protein CAWTRGISYNEQFF. Using reference TRBV30 and TRBJ2-1 for the parts outside the CDR3, the full variable domain is SQTIHQWPATLVQPVGSPLSLECTVEGTSNPNLYWYRQAAGRGLQLLFYSVGIGQISSEVPQNLSASRPQDRQFILSSKKLLLSDSGFYLCAWTRGISYNEQFFGPGTRLTVL.

The chain carries TRBV5-8 and TRBJ1-6, with 7 positions matching TRBD1. This CDR3 region has 18 residues. J was trimmed by 0 bases and V by 4 bases; bases with no gene match: 10. In germline, CDR1 is SGHTS, CDR2 YDEGEE. In DNA form, the CDR3 reads TGTGCCAGCAGCAAAAATCGACAGGGTAACTCCTATAATTCACCCCTCCACTTT. Translating gives CASSKNRQGNSYNSPLHF.

This clone came up many times. The chain joins TRBV15 to TRBJ2-7; D is possibly TRBD2 (5 bases). Trimming removed 1 base at V and 1 base at J, with 14 bases between. Germline values: CDR1 LNHNV, CDR2 YYDKDF (reference sequence). There are 16 residues in the CDR3. The chain's CDR3 is CATSRGGWVRSYEQYF. The CDR3 nucleotides are TGTGCCACCAGCAGAGGAGGGTGGGTTCGGTCCTACGAGCAGTACTTC.

The V and J genes are TRBV6-5 and TRBJ1-5; 7 bases map to TRBD1. This CDR3 has 14 amino acids. Unmatched junction bases numbered 7, after V lost 8 bases and J lost 3 bases. The germline V gene encodes CDR1 MNHEY and CDR2 SVGAGI. This chain's CDR3 is CASQPDRINQPQHF. The DNA of the CDR3 is TGTGCCAGCCAACCGGACAGGATCAATCAGCCCCAGCATTTT.

In DNA, the CDR3 is TGTGCCAGCAGCCTCGGACTAGGACCCTACAATGAGCAGTTCTTC. Protein product: CASSLGLGPYNEQFF. This chain joins TRBV5-5 and TRBJ2-1; 7 nucleotides align to TRBD2. CDR3 size: 15 residues. Germline trimming cut 4 bases from V and 2 bases from J; bases unmatched to any gene: 6. In germline, CDR1 is SGHKS, CDR2 YYEKEE (reference sequence).

V usage is TRBV5-4 and J usage is TRBJ2-2, with TRBD2 matching over 8 bases. This CDR3 is built from 16 residues. Germline V lookup: CDR1 SGHNT, CDR2 YYREEE (reference sequence). V shed 4 bases, J shed 1 base, and the junction held 6 bases outside the gene matches. The CDR3 nucleotides read TGTGCCAGCAGCGAAGGGACTAGGGGGAACACCGGGGAGCTGTTTTTT. As protein: CASSEGTRGNTGELFF.